A selection of T cell receptor beta chains follows, all from one sample in a study of glioma-infiltrating T cells after dendritic cell vaccination. Sequenced by immunoSEQ multiplex PCR; TCRdb stores in-frame clones only, minus some. The table lists about 91,000 clones, roughly 77% of them singletons. The material was blood, obtained after dendritic cell vaccination. These receptors were taken from a human donor with glioblastoma. CDR3s include the opening cysteine and the closing phenylalanine or tryptophan. The order of the fields is V gene, J gene, clone size, D gene, CDR3 DNA, CDR3 protein. D genes are given only for firm matches. The listing skips clone size in some rows; elsewhere it reads once, few, many or a size class.

TRBV9,TRBJ2-1,NA,NA,TGTGCCAGCAGCCTCGGGACACCTAAAAGCTCCTACAATGAGCAGTTCTTC,CASSLGTPKSSYNEQFF
TRBV7-9,TRBJ2-7,few,NA,TGTGCCAGCAGCCGACAGATCTACGAGCAGTACTTC,CASSRQIYEQYF
TRBV7-3,TRBJ2-2,NA,NA,TGTGCCAGCAGGGGCGGGGCGAACACCGGGGAGCTGTTTTTT,CASRGGANTGELFF
TRBV6-1,TRBJ1-1,NA,NA,TGTGCCCTGCAGGGGAACACTGAAGCTTTCTTT,CALQGNTEAFF
TRBV7-9,TRBJ2-3,NA,NA,TGTGCCAGCAGCTTAGGGGACCGGGACTTCACAGATACGCAGTATTTT,CASSLGDRDFTDTQYF
TRBV6-1,TRBJ2-5,NA,NA,TGTGCCAGCAGTGCGCTGGTGGTAGCGGCGCAAGAGACCCAGTACTTC,CASSALVVAAQETQYF
TRBV5-1,TRBJ1-2,NA,NA,TGCGCCAGCAGCTCAACAGGGCCTATTGCGGACTACACCTTC,CASSSTGPIADYTF
TRBV19,TRBJ2-1,NA,NA,TGTGCCAGCTTAGCCCGAAGGGGGAGAAGCTACAATGAGCAGTTCTTC,CASLARRGRSYNEQFF
TRBV5-1,TRBJ2-5,NA,TRBD2,TGCGCCAGCAGTTTTCCGGGACTAGGAAAAGAGACCCAGTACTTC,CASSFPGLGKETQYF
TRBV13,TRBJ2-4,NA,NA,TGTGCCAGCAGCCCCGGGAATCCTCTGAAGAGAGTCAAAAACATTCAGTACTTC,CASSPGNPLKRVKNIQYF
TRBV7-7,TRBJ2-3,NA,NA,TGTGCCAGCAGCTCATCGACTAGCACAGATACGCAGTATTTT,CASSSSTSTDTQYF
TRBV2,TRBJ2-2,NA,NA,TGTGCCAGCAGTGTGGAGATGAACACCGGGGAGCTGTTTTTT,CASSVEMNTGELFF
TRBV7-3,TRBJ1-2,NA,TRBD1,TGTGCCAGCAGCTTTGGACAGGGGAATGGCTACACCTTC,CASSFGQGNGYTF
TRBV6-1,TRBJ1-1,NA,NA,TGTGCCAGCAGTGAAGTAGGACAGAACACTGAAGCTTTCTTT,CASSEVGQNTEAFF
TRBV7-9,TRBJ2-3,NA,NA,TGTGCCAGCAGCTTAGGGCCCCGAAGCACAGATACGCAGTATTTT,CASSLGPRSTDTQYF
TRBV19,TRBJ1-4,NA,NA,TGTGCCGTTTCCCGGGCAGGGAATGAAAAACTGTTTTTT,CAVSRAGNEKLFF
TRBV5-1,TRBJ2-5,NA,NA,TGCGCCAGCAGCTCGGTAGGGGCGCGTCGGGAGACCCAGTACTTC,CASSSVGARRETQYF
TRBV11-2,TRBJ2-7,NA,NA,TGTGCCAGCAGCGCTAGCTCCTACGAGCAGTACTTC,CASSASSYEQYF
TRBV29-1,TRBJ1-2,NA,TRBD1,TGCAGCGTTGATGGGGACAGGGGGTCGTATGGCTACACCTTC,CSVDGDRGSYGYTF
TRBV11-3,TRBJ2-1,NA,NA,TGTGCCAGCAGCTTAGATCGCAGCAATGAGCAGTTCTTC,CASSLDRSNEQFF
TRBV2,TRBJ2-5,NA,NA,TGTGCCAGCAGTGACGACTATCGTCAGACCCAGTACTTC,CASSDDYRQTQYF
TRBV5-1,TRBJ2-1,NA,TRBD2,TGCGCCAGCAGCTTGCGGGCTAGCGGGGACAATGAGCAGTTCTTC,CASSLRASGDNEQFF
TRBV7-6,TRBJ2-3,NA,NA,TGTGCCAGCAGCTTGGGACACCATCTTAGCACAGATACGCAGTATTTT,CASSLGHHLSTDTQYF
TRBV2,TRBJ1-2,few,NA,TGTGCCAGCAGCCAGGGGTTACAGGGTACTCGTGGCTACACCTTC,CASSQGLQGTRGYTF
TRBV5-1,TRBJ1-2,NA,NA,TGCGCCAGCAGCTTGACACGGGACAAATCTAACTATGGCTACACCTTC,CASSLTRDKSNYGYTF
TRBV7-9,TRBJ2-6,once,TRBD1,TGTGCCAGCAGCTTTTTGGGACAGAGCTCTGGGGCCAACGTCCTGACTTTC,CASSFLGQSSGANVLTF
TRBV5-1,TRBJ1-1,NA,NA,TGCGCCAGCAGCCAGGGGAACACTGAAGCTTTCTTT,CASSQGNTEAFF
TRBV5-1,TRBJ2-4,NA,TRBD1,TGCGCCAGCAGCCTCGACAGGGGAAACATTCAGTACTTC,CASSLDRGNIQYF
TRBV7-9,TRBJ2-1,few,NA,TGTGCCAGCAGCTTTATAGGGGGAGGGTTTCATTTCTTC,CASSFIGGGFHFF
TRBV11-1,TRBJ1-1,NA,NA,TGTGCCAGCAGCTTGGACGCAGGGGCGACAGGGAACACTGAAGCTTTCTTT,CASSLDAGATGNTEAFF
TRBV5-1,TRBJ1-5,once,TRBD1,TGCGCCAGCAGCTTACAGGGGGATCAGCCCCAGCATTTT,CASSLQGDQPQHF
TRBV7-2,TRBJ2-7,NA,TRBD1,TGTGCCAGCAACTCGGACAGGGCAAGTGAGCAGTACTTC,CASNSDRASEQYF
TRBV6-1,TRBJ1-1,NA,TRBD1,TGTGCCAGCAAAGGGTTAGGACAGGGGAACGCTTTCTTT,CASKGLGQGNAFF
TRBV10-2,TRBJ1-1,NA,NA,TGCGCCAGCCTACGTTCTCCATTTACAGGGAGAAACTCCTTTGATAACACTGAAGCTTTCTTT,CASLRSPFTGRNSFDNTEAFF
TRBV4-1,TRBJ2-2,NA,TRBD1,TGCGCCAGCAGTCCTCTCCTACAGGGGGCAAACGGGGAGCTGTTTTTT,CASSPLLQGANGELFF
TRBV4-2,TRBJ2-2,NA,TRBD1,TGTGCCAGCAGCCAAGAAGGGGGGACAGGGATCGGGGAGCTGTTTTTT,CASSQEGGTGIGELFF
TRBV9,TRBJ2-6,NA,TRBD2,TGTGCCAGCAGCCTAGGACTAGGCGCTTCTGGGGCCAACGTCCTGACTTTC,CASSLGLGASGANVLTF
TRBV2,TRBJ1-1,NA,NA,TGTGCCAGCAGTGAACGTACTGAAGCTTTCTTT,CASSERTEAFF
TRBV5-4,TRBJ1-2,few,NA,TGTGCCAGCAGCTTGACAGGGTTAGCTAACTATGGCTACACCTTC,CASSLTGLANYGYTF
TRBV15,TRBJ1-2,NA,NA,TGTGCCACCAGCAGAGATGGGGGGGGGCAGGAGCTCCAAGGCTACACCTTC,CATSRDGGGQELQGYTF
TRBV6-5,TRBJ1-1,NA,TRBD1,TGTGCCAGCAGTTCCAAAAGGACAGGGGGCACTGAAGCTTTCTTT,CASSSKRTGGTEAFF
TRBV6-1,TRBJ2-7,NA,NA,TGTGCCAGCAGTGGGCAGAACTCCTACGAGCAGTACTTC,CASSGQNSYEQYF
TRBV19,TRBJ1-5,NA,NA,TGTGCCAGTAGGGTGACAGGAACCCGAGCGCCCCAGCATTTT,CASRVTGTRAPQHF
TRBV19,TRBJ1-2,NA,NA,TGTGCCAGTAGAACAGGGAATACTGGCTACACCTTC,CASRTGNTGYTF
TRBV19,TRBJ1-2,once,NA,TGTGCCAGTAGTCGGCCAGACTCTAACTATGGCTACACCTTC,CASSRPDSNYGYTF
TRBV29-1,TRBJ1-3,NA,TRBD1,TGCAGCGTTGAGGACAGGGACTACGGAAACACCATATATTTT,CSVEDRDYGNTIYF
TRBV2,TRBJ2-7,NA,NA,TGTGCCAGCAGTGACGAGGCAGCCAGCGAGCAGTACTTC,CASSDEAASEQYF
TRBV5-1,TRBJ2-3,NA,NA,TGCGCCAGCACCCCTCGCATCGGGGGCACAGATACGCAGTATTTT,CASTPRIGGTDTQYF
TRBV19,TRBJ1-1,once,TRBD1,TGTGCCAGCACCGGGACAGGGGGTACCGTAGCTTTCTTT,CASTGTGGTVAFF
TRBV6-5,TRBJ1-1,NA,NA,TGTGCCAGCAGTACAGGGTTGAACACTGAAGCTTTCTTT,CASSTGLNTEAFF
TRBV5-1,TRBJ2-7,NA,NA,TGCGCCAGCAGCTTATGGCGGGGTAACTCCTACGAGCAGTACTTC,CASSLWRGNSYEQYF
TRBV5-6,TRBJ1-2,once,NA,TGTGCCAGCAGCTTACGGTCAGGGGCGCCAGTAACTAACTATGGCTACACCTTC,CASSLRSGAPVTNYGYTF
TRBV9,TRBJ1-5,NA,TRBD1,TGTGCCAGCAGCGCCGATACAGGGGGCGCGGGTCAGCCCCAGCATTTT,CASSADTGGAGQPQHF
TRBV4-1,TRBJ2-3,NA,NA,TGCGCCAGCAGCGCATTAGGGGTACGGGTTGCCACAGATACGCAGTATTTT,CASSALGVRVATDTQYF
TRBV27,TRBJ1-5,NA,TRBD1,TGTGCCAGCAGTAAGGGACAGGGACAGGATCAGCCCCAGCATTTT,CASSKGQGQDQPQHF